The TCR beta chain under discussion was sequenced for a study of cytomegalovirus exposure and HLA in healthy donors. The PCR was carried out with 60 Vbeta primers and 13 Jbeta primers. In the original processing: Later analysis identified approximately 80 million unique TCR beta chains, about 10 million shared. The protocol was immunoSEQ multiplex PCR, while the TCRdb copy is restricted to in-frame clones and leaves out a portion. The V and J calls and clone size come from that table; D and trimming were worked out from the DNA. Here the sample spans 90,000 to 95,000 clones, around 81% being singletons. The germline V gene has CDR1 SEHNR and CDR2 FQNEAQ (reference sequence). The CDR3 totals 11 residues. A remark on this clone: The antigen is unknown. Compared with germline, one end of the junction differs, possibly owing to a read error.

Findings of the study overall: For most TCR beta V segments, an earlier analysis put the productive rate at about 90% or about 30% of the time.

The sample taken for sequencing was PBMCs. The V gene is TRBV7-9, the J gene TRBJ2-5; D uncertain. The clonotype was recovered from a man aged 18 to 35 in good health and CMV-seronegative. In DNA, the CDR3 is TGTTCCAGCAGCAGCCCGGGGACCCAGTACTTC. Amino acid sequence: CSSSSPGTQYF.